Presented here are 8 T cell receptor beta chains from one specimen sequenced in a study of blood T cell repertoires in COVID-19. TCRdb's table, derived via immunoSEQ multiplex PCR, lists solely in-frame clones and lacks some. The sample lists about 95,000 clones, about nine tenths occurring once. The sample taken for sequencing was peripheral blood. The receptors were gathered from a woman in her seventies with acute or convalescent COVID-19.

This clone was seen once. The V and J genes are TRBV7-9 and TRBJ1-4; D may be TRBD1 (6 bases). The CDR3 runs to 14 residues. Trimming left V 5 bases short and J 4 bases short, with 11 bases between. CDR1 and CDR2 (germline): SEHNR, FQNEAQ (reference sequence). CDR3 residues: CASSLQGRNEKLFF. CDR3 sequence (DNA): TGTGCCAGCAGCCTACAGGGCCGTAATGAAAAACTGTTTTTT. Based on the CDR3 plus reference TRBV7-9 and TRBJ1-4, the full variable domain is DTGVSQNPRHKITKRGQNVTFRCDPISEHNRLYWYRQTLGQGPEFLTYFQNEAQLEKSRLLSDRFSAERPKGSFSTLEIQRTEQGDSAMYLCASSLQGRNEKLFFGSGTQLSVL.

The chain couples TRBV18 to TRBJ2-7; TRBD1 agrees at 8 bases. Germline V gives CDR1 KGHSH, CDR2 LQKENI. V lost 6 bases, J lost 4 bases, and 5 bases stayed unmatched. CDR3 length: 13 residues. The CDR3 DNA reads TGTGCCAGCTCCGGACAGGGTGGGTACGAGCAGTACTTC. Translating gives CASSGQGGYEQYF.

The chain couples TRBV9 to TRBJ2-2; no reliable D call. The germline CDR1 and CDR2 sequences are SGDLS and YYNGEE. The CDR3 spans 14 residues. V dropped 0 bases and J dropped 4 bases, with 7 bases sitting between them. The CDR3 DNA is TGTGCCAGCAGCGTAGCCTCCAGCACCGGGGAGCTGTTTTTT. Translated: CASSVASSTGELFF.

This rearrangement joins TRBV2 to TRBJ2-5; D might be TRBD2 (6 bases). Per the germline V gene, CDR1 is SNHLY and CDR2 is FYNNEI. This CDR3 spans 14 amino acids. The V and J ends lost 2 bases and 4 bases respectively, with 11 bases between them. CDR3 nucleotide sequence: TGTGCCAGCAGTGAAAGGGTGGGGGGAGAGACCCAGTACTTC. Amino acids: CASSERVGGETQYF.

The chain recombines TRBV20-1 with TRBJ1-2, with a tentative D call TRBD1 (5 bases). This CDR3 contains 11 residues. Trimming stripped 6 bases from V and 5 bases from J, with 10 bases between. Germline values: CDR1 DFQATT, CDR2 SNEGSKA (reference sequence). CDR3 residues: CSATATYGYTF. The CDR3, as DNA: TGCAGTGCGACAGCTACATATGGCTACACCTTC.

The genes are TRBV6-5 and TRBJ1-3, with unresolved D. CDR1 and CDR2 (germline): MNHEY, SVGAGI. V lost 2 bases to trimming and J lost 0 bases, with 8 bases between them. CDR3 size: 15 residues. CDR3 residues: CASSYEHFSGNTIYF. The CDR3 DNA follows: TGTGCCAGCAGTTACGAGCATTTCTCTGGAAACACCATATATTTT.

The chain combines TRBV19 with TRBJ1-3; the D is unclear. CDR1 LNHDA and CDR2 SQIVND come from the germline V gene (reference sequence). This CDR3 contains 16 residues. Trimming shortened V by 3 bases and J by 0 bases, and 12 bases separated the two germline ends. CDR3 coding DNA: TGTGCCAGTAGTATGGAAGGAGGGTACTCTGGAAACACCATATATTTT. Translated: CASSMEGGYSGNTIYF.

The chain has TRBV28 and TRBJ2-5; the D is unclear. Germline CDR1 is MDHEN and CDR2 is SYDVKM. V was cut by 2 bases and J by 3 bases, with 13 bases left in between. This CDR3 spans 15 amino acids. The CDR3 loop is CASSLTASDEETQYF. CDR3 in DNA: TGTGCCAGCAGTTTAACCGCTAGTGATGAAGAGACCCAGTACTTC.